This entry lists 6 T cell receptor beta chains sequenced from one sample in a study of control samples from healthy donors and cancer patients. The table came from immunoSEQ multiplex PCR; TCRdb's copy has only in-frame clones and leaves some out. The table includes around 170,000 clones, 85% to 95% detected once. The sample taken for sequencing was blood. These receptors all come from a man aged 30 to 45 in good health.

The chain is built from TRBV4-3 and TRBJ2-1; 8 bases fit TRBD1. The CDR3 loop spans 18 amino acids. The J segment lost 6 bases and the V segment lost 0 bases, leaving 13 bases of the junction unmatched. Germline lookup yields CDR1 LGHNA and CDR2 YSLEER. The CDR3 is CASSQDGPGQGRGNEQFF. The CDR3 DNA follows: TGCGCCAGCAGCCAAGATGGCCCCGGACAGGGAAGAGGCAATGAGCAGTTCTTC.

The J gene is TRBJ1-2, the V gene TRBV19; D is possibly TRBD1 (6 bases). This CDR3 region has 13 residues. Germline V lookup: CDR1 LNHDA, CDR2 SQIVND (reference sequence). With 6 bases removed from V and 4 bases from J, the gap between germline ends came to 12 bases. The CDR3 sequence is CASSGMDSYGYTF. For the CDR3, the DNA is TGTGCCAGTAGCGGAATGGACAGCTATGGCTACACCTTC.

This chain joins TRBV2 and TRBJ2-3; 11 bases are a match to TRBD2. There are 18 residues in the CDR3. From germline, CDR1 is SNHLY and CDR2 FYNNEI. The V gene end was trimmed by 6 bases and the J gene end by 0 bases; junction bases not matched to a gene: 11. The CDR3 protein is CASRDTNSGRASTDTQYF. The CDR3 nucleotides are TGTGCCAGCAGAGACACTAATAGCGGGAGGGCGAGCACAGATACGCAGTATTTT.

The V call is TRBV19, the J call TRBJ2-2, with 7 bases identical to TRBD2. V trimming: 2 bases; J trimming: 7 bases; junction bases outside the gene matches: 10. Germline V gene data show CDR1 as LNHDA and CDR2 as SQIVND (reference sequence). CDR3 length equals 16 residues. DNA for the CDR3: TGTGCCAGTAGTATACCCTTTTTAGCGGGCGGCGGGGAGCTGTTTTTT. The encoded protein is CASSIPFLAGGGELFF.

V and J are TRBV21-1 and TRBJ2-3. TRBV21-1 has pseudogene status. The CDR3 sequence is 11 residues long. CDR3 DNA sequence: TGTGCCAGCAGCAAATGGTATACGCAGTATTTT. Its translation: CASSKWYTQYF.

This rearrangement joins TRBV7-8 to TRBJ1-5, with D perhaps TRBD1 (5 bases). Trimming took off 1 base at V and 2 bases at J, with 15 bases between the two ends. From germline, CDR1 is SGHVS and CDR2 FQNEAQ. The CDR3 has 17 residues. The CDR3 loop reads CASSLDSLGAGNQPQHF. The CDR3 coding sequence is TGTGCCAGCAGCTTAGATTCCCTCGGGGCAGGCAATCAGCCCCAGCATTTT.